This T cell receptor (beta chain) emerged from a study of T-cell reconstitution after alpha-beta-depleted transplantation in children. Study-wide results and caveats: The main origin of T-cell counts and diversity one year after transplant was newly produced T cells.

In the case of this clonotype: The antigen is undetermined.

This CDR3 has 13 residues. Trimming took 6 bases from V and 6 from J, leaving 14 bases between them. Unique molecular identifiers were used in preparing the TCRbeta library. One entry per CDR3 protein, called by TCRdb with MiXCR from the PCR reads. In the table there are about 220,000 distinct CDR3 sequences, roughly 18% of which are singletons. The rearrangement uses TRBV12-3 or TRBV12-4 and TRBJ1-1; D unresolved. The sample consisted of PBMCs, mostly from graft donor cells, taken 360 days after TCRalphabeta/CD19-depleted stem cell transplant. This sequence originates from a male patient between 2 and 10 years old who had a stem cell transplant for acute lymphoblastic leukemia, so the T cells may come from the graft donor. CDR3 in DNA: TGTGCCAGCAGACACCCCATGTACTCTGAAGCTTTCTTT. Translation: CASRHPMYSEAFF.